Each of the 7 T cell receptor beta chains below was sequenced from the same sample in a study of blood T cell repertoires in COVID-19. Measured with immunoSEQ multiplex PCR; TCRdb has only the in-frame clones, and not every one. In the table there are 150,000 to 200,000 clones, approximately 87% of which are singletons. Sequencing used peripheral blood. The source of these receptors is a man between 40 and 49 years old with active or convalescent COVID-19.

The rearrangement uses TRBV2 and TRBJ1-2, with TRBD1 matching 9 bases. Trimming took 4 bases from V and 8 from J; bases not matched to a gene: 5. The CDR3 is 13 amino acids. Germline V lookup: CDR1 SNHLY, CDR2 FYNNEI. CDR3 coding DNA: TGTGCCAGCAGTGTGGGACAGGGAGACGGCTACACCTTC. It yields the protein CASSVGQGDGYTF. Combining the CDR3 with reference TRBV2 and TRBJ1-2 gives the whole variable domain EPEVTQTPSHQVTQMGQEVILRCVPISNHLYFYWYRQILGQKVEFLVSFYNNEISEKSEIFDDQFSVERPDGSNFTLKIRSTKLEDSAMYFCASSVGQGDGYTFGSGTRLTVV.

This clone has a single count. V gene TRBV7-2 combines with J gene TRBJ2-1, with 10 bases fitting TRBD1. Germline V gene sequence: CDR1 SGHTA, CDR2 FQGNSA. The V and J ends lost 3 bases and 6 bases, in that order; junction bases with no gene match: 8. The CDR3 spans 16 residues. Written as DNA, the CDR3 is TGTGCCAGCAGCTTCTCCGGGACAGGGGCATCCAATGAGCAGTTCTTC. Its translation is CASSFSGTGASNEQFF.

The chain carries TRBV6-5 and TRBJ1-5; weak D call: TRBD1 (6 bases). The length of the CDR3 is 15 residues. The V end lost 5 bases, the J end lost 5 bases, and 16 bases lay between the germline ends. The V gene's germline CDR1 is MNHEY and CDR2 SVGAGI. DNA for the CDR3: TGTGCCAGCAGTCAACGACGTGGGGGCGATCAGCCCCAGCATTTT. As protein: CASSQRRGGDQPQHF.

The gene calls are TRBV28 and TRBJ1-1; D possibly corresponds to TRBD1 (5 bases). The ends were cut back, 6 bases at V and 4 bases at J, with 12 bases in the middle. The germline CDR1 and CDR2 sequences are MDHEN and SYDVKM. This CDR3 contains 13 residues. The CDR3 coding sequence is TGTGCCAGCAGGGGGGGTCTAGGCACTGAAGCTTTCTTT. This translates into CASRGGLGTEAFF.

The rearrangement joins TRBV19 to TRBJ2-2, with D perhaps TRBD1 (6 bases). V was trimmed by 5 bases and J by 7 bases, leaving 11 bases between them. CDR3 length: 13 amino acids. Germline V gene lookup returns CDR1 LNHDA and CDR2 SQIVND (reference sequence). The CDR3 DNA follows: TGTGCCAGTAGTTTCAGGGGTGACGGGGAGCTGTTTTTT. This sequence encodes CASSFRGDGELFF.

The rearrangement links TRBV2 to TRBJ1-1; D ambiguous. This CDR3 contains 16 residues. Trimming removed 5 bases at V and 4 bases at J, with 20 bases between. Germline V gives CDR1 SNHLY, CDR2 FYNNEI. CDR3 sequence: CASSSQPPSRTTEAFF. In nucleotides, the CDR3 is TGTGCCAGCAGTTCGCAACCGCCTTCGCGAACCACTGAAGCTTTCTTT.

In this sample, this clone turned up once. V is TRBV4-1 and J is TRBJ1-6; D perhaps matches TRBD1 (6 bases). Trimming pared 3 bases from V and 7 bases from J, leaving 19 bases between. The CDR3 runs 17 residues. Germline CDR1 MGHRA, CDR2 YSYEKL. CDR3 residues: CASSQVGGRGDNSPLHF. In DNA, the CDR3 is TGCGCCAGCAGCCAGGTTGGAGGCAGGGGAGACAATTCACCCCTCCACTTT.